This T cell receptor (beta chain) was retrieved from a study of blood T cell repertoires in COVID-19. Study at large: Specimens from acute and convalescent COVID-19 originated in the United States, Italy and Spain. Sources were T cells, B-cell-depleted T cells, or PBMCs; the material itself was cDNA or gDNA.

The CDR3 has 14 amino acids. V lost 4 bases, J lost 8 bases, and 6 bases stayed unmatched. Germline CDR1 is SGHDT and CDR2 is YYEEEE. TCRdb keeps only in-frame clones here, not all; method: immunoSEQ multiplex PCR. The sample records roughly 310,000 clones, about 88% being singletons. Individuals drawn from 24 US areas were roughly 18 to 100 years old. Donors in Cohort 3 who had recovered were those with two negative PCRs, healthcare professional clearance, or resolution of their symptoms. The V and J genes are TRBV5-6 and TRBJ1-4, with 9 bases fitting TRBD1. Input material: PBMCs or T cells enriched from blood (not recorded which). This clonotype originated in a man between 60 and 75 years old who had recovered from COVID-19. This CDR3 reads CASSLGQGSEKLFF. In DNA form, the CDR3 reads TGTGCCAGCAGCCTGGGACAGGGTAGCGAAAAACTGTTTTTT.